A selection of T cell receptor beta chains follows, all from one sample in a study of cytomegalovirus exposure and HLA in healthy donors. Clones were read by immunoSEQ multiplex PCR, and TCRdb kept only the in-frame ones, dropping some. Of about 140,000 clones in the sample, approximately 71% were seen once. Input material: PBMCs. Receptor source: a man aged 35-49 years in good health and CMV-seronegative. The CDR3 runs from the conserved cysteine through the conserved F or W. Each record gives: V gene, D gene, clone size, J gene, CDR3 DNA, CDR3 protein. The D gene is left open where the match is weak. Size is stated for part of the rows, as once, few or many counts, or as a class when the clone is expanded.

TRBV5-1,TRBD1,NA,TRBJ2-3,TGCGCCAGCAGCAGGGACAGGGGTCGAAATACGCAGTATTTT,CASSRDRGRNTQYF
TRBV29-1,NA,once,TRBJ1-5,TGCAGCGTAGCGGACGGATTTCTGGGCAATCAGCCCCAGCATTTT,CSVADGFLGNQPQHF
TRBV7-2,TRBD1,few,TRBJ1-2,TGTGCCAGCAGCTTAGCAGAGGGGGCAGGTGGCTACACCTTC,CASSLAEGAGGYTF
TRBV28,NA,NA,TRBJ1-2,TGTGCCAGCAGTTTTCATACAGGCGATAACTATGGCTACACCTTC,CASSFHTGDNYGYTF
TRBV5-6,TRBD1,few,TRBJ2-5,TGTGCCAGCAGCTTGGGGTTAGGTCTGCGGACAGGGGACGAAGAGACCCAGTACTTC,CASSLGLGLRTGDEETQYF
TRBV29-1,NA,NA,TRBJ1-2,TGCAGCGTCATGGAGAACTATGGCTACACCTTC,CSVMENYGYTF
TRBV7-3,NA,once,TRBJ2-1,TGTGCCAGCAGCCCTCGGCGGGGGCTCTCGAATGAGCAGTTCTTC,CASSPRRGLSNEQFF
TRBV5-6,TRBD1,NA,TRBJ1-1,TGTGCCAGCAGCGCAATACGAGAGGGACAGGGGGTCCTGGGCACTGAAGCTTTCTTT,CASSAIREGQGVLGTEAFF
TRBV2,NA,many,TRBJ1-3,TGTGCCAGCAGTCAGAACACCATATATTTT,CASSQNTIYF
TRBV5-6,TRBD1,NA,TRBJ2-1,TGTGCCAGCAGCCTACCGGGACAGAGAACAGGTGAGCAGTTCTTC,CASSLPGQRTGEQFF
TRBV4-2,TRBD1,NA,TRBJ1-1,TGTGCCAGCAGCCAAGAGGACAGGGGGAGGTACACTGAAGCTTTCTTT,CASSQEDRGRYTEAFF
TRBV7-3,NA,NA,TRBJ1-2,TGTGCCAGCAGCTTAAAAGGAGAGGGAGGCGGTGGCTACACCTTC,CASSLKGEGGGGYTF
TRBV7-3,NA,NA,TRBJ1-1,TGTGCCAGCAGCCCGGCGGGACGGGCGAACACTGAAGCTTTCTTT,CASSPAGRANTEAFF
TRBV6-1,TRBD1,few,TRBJ2-3,TGTGCCAGCAGTGATAGGGCAGGGGGAAGGACGCAGTATTTT,CASSDRAGGRTQYF
TRBV7-6,TRBD1,NA,TRBJ1-3,TGTGCCAGCAGCTTCACCGGGACAGGGTCTGGAAACACCATATATTTT,CASSFTGTGSGNTIYF
TRBV7-2,TRBD1,NA,TRBJ1-2,TGTGCCAGCAGCCTCGACAGGGCGGGCTATGGCTACACCTTC,CASSLDRAGYGYTF
TRBV11-2,NA,NA,TRBJ1-5,TGTGCCAGCAGCTTAGATCTGGAGGGAAGCCAGCCCCAGCATTTT,CASSLDLEGSQPQHF
TRBV6-1,TRBD2,NA,TRBJ2-1,TGTGCCAGCAGTGGCCCCGGGGGGGTATACAATGAGCAGTTCTTC,CASSGPGGVYNEQFF
TRBV18,NA,NA,TRBJ1-2,TGTGCCAGCTCACCACCGTCTGGAGGGGTAGCTGATGGCTACACCTTC,CASSPPSGGVADGYTF
TRBV7-9,NA,NA,TRBJ1-5,TGTGCCAGCAGCGACGATTGGGCAGGGGATCGTATAAGCAATCAGCCCCAGCATTTT,CASSDDWAGDRISNQPQHF
TRBV9,TRBD1,NA,TRBJ2-7,TGTGCCAGCAGCGTAGGAACGGGACAGGAGTACTACGAGCAGTACTTC,CASSVGTGQEYYEQYF
TRBV6-5,TRBD2,few,TRBJ2-1,TGTGCCAGCAGTTACCCAACTAGCGGGGGGTTGAATGAGCAGTTCTTC,CASSYPTSGGLNEQFF
TRBV14,NA,NA,TRBJ1-2,TGTGCCAGCAGCCAAGGGTGGGCTTGGGGCTACACCTTC,CASSQGWAWGYTF
TRBV9,TRBD2,NA,TRBJ2-7,TGTGCCAGCAGCCCTCGGGGGGACTCAACCTACGAGCAGTACTTC,CASSPRGDSTYEQYF
TRBV7-3,NA,NA,TRBJ2-7,TGTGCCAGCAGCTTAGGGAGACCCTACGAGCAGTACTTC,CASSLGRPYEQYF
TRBV7-9,TRBD1,NA,TRBJ1-5,TGTGCCAGCAGCTTACAGGGGGGATATGGGAATCAGCCCCAGCATTTT,CASSLQGGYGNQPQHF
TRBV13,TRBD1,NA,TRBJ2-7,TGTGCCAGCAGCCATGGACAGGGGGACTCCTACGAGCAGTACTTC,CASSHGQGDSYEQYF
TRBV5-1,NA,NA,TRBJ2-7,TGCGCCAGCAGCTTTCAGGGGCGGGAGTCCGAGCAGTACTTC,CASSFQGRESEQYF